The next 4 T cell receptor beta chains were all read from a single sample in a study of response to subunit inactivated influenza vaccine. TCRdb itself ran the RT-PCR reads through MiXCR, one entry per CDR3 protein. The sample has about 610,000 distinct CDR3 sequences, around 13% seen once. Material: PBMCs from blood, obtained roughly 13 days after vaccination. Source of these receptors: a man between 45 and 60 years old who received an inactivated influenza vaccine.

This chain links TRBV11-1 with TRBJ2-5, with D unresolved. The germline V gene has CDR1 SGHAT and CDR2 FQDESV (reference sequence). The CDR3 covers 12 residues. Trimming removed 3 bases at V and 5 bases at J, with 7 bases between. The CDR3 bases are TGTGCCAGCAGCTTGACATCGGAGACCCAGTACTTC. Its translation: CASSLTSETQYF.

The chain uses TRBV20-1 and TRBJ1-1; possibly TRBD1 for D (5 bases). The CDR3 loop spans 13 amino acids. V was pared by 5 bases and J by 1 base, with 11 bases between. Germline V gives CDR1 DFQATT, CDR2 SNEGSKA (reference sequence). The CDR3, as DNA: TGCAGTGCTCAGGGTCCAACGAACACTGAAGCTTTCTTT. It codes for CSAQGPTNTEAFF.

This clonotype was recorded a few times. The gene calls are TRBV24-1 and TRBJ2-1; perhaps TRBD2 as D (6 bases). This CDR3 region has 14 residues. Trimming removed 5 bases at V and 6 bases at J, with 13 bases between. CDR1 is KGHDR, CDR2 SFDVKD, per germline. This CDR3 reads CATSVGRGRNEQFF. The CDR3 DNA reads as TGTGCCACCAGTGTGGGGCGGGGACGCAATGAGCAGTTCTTC.

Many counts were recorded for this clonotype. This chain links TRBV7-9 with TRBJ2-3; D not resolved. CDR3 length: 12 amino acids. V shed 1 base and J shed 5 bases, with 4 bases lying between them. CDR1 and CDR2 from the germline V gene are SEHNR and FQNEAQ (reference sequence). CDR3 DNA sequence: TGTGCCAGCAGCTTAGGGAGAGATACGCAGTATTTT. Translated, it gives CASSLGRDTQYF.